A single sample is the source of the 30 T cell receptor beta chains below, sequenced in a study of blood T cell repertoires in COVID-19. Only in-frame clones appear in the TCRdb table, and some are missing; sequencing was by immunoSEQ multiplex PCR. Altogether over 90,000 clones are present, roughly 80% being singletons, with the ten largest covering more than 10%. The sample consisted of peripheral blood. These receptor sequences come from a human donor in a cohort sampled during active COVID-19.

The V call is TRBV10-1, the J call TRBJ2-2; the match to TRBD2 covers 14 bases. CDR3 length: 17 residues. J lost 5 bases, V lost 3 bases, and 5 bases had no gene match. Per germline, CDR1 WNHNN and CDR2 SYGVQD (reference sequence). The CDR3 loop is CASSDPTSGGATGELFF. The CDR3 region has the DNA TGCGCCAGCAGTGACCCGACTAGCGGGGGGGCAACCGGGGAGCTGTTTTTT.

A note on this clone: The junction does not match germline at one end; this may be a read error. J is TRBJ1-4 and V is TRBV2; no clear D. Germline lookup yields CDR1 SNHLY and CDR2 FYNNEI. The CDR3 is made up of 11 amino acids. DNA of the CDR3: TGTGCCAGCAGTGTGGGTAGGCTGGGCGTTTTT. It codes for CASSVGRLGVF.

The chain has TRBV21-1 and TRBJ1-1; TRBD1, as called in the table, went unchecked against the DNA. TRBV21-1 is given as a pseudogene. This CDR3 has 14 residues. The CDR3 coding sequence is TGTGCCAGCATCACCGGGACAGGGATTTATTGGGCTTTCTTT. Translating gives CASITGTGIYWAFF.

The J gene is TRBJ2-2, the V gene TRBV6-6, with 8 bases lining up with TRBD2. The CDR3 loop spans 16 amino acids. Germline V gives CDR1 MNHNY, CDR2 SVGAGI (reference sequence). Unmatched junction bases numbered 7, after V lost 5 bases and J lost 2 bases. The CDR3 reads CASSGKRGINTGELFF. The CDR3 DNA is TGTGCCAGCAGTGGAAAGCGGGGGATCAACACCGGGGAGCTGTTTTTT.

Written as DNA, the CDR3 is TGTGCCAGCAGCCCAGAGGGCAGGGATAATTCACCCCTCCACTTT. As protein: CASSPEGRDNSPLHF. The chain has TRBV4-2 and TRBJ1-6, with D tentatively TRBD1 (5 bases). Germline assignment: CDR1 LGHNA and CDR2 YNFKEQ. The CDR3 contains 15 residues. The V end lost 4 bases, the J end lost 5 bases, and 12 bases lay between the germline ends.

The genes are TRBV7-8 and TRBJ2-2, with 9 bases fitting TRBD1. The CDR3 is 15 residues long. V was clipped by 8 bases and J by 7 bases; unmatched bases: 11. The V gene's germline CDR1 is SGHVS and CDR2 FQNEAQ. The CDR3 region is CASDFTGGMVGELFF. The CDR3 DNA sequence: TGTGCCAGCGATTTTACAGGGGGCATGGTCGGGGAGCTGTTTTTT.

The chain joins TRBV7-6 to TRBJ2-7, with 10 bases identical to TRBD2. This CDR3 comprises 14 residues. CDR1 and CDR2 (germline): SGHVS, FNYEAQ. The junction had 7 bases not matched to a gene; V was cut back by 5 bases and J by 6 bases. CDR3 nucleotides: TGTGCCAGCAGCCAAGTTGGGACTAGCGCCGAGCAGTACTTC. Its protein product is CASSQVGTSAEQYF.

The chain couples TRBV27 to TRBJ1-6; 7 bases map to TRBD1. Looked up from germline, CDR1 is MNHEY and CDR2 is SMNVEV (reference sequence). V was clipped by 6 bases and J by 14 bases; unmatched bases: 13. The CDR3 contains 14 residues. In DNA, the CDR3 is TGTGCCAGCAGCCCCGGGACAGTGAGCTTGGCCCTCCACTTT. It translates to CASSPGTVSLALHF.

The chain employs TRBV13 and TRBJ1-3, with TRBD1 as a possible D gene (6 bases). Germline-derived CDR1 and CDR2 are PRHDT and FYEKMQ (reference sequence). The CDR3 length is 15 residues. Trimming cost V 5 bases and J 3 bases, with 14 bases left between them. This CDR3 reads CASSPGGGSGNTIYF. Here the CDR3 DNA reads TGTGCCAGCAGCCCCGGGGGGGGCAGTGGAAACACCATATATTTT.

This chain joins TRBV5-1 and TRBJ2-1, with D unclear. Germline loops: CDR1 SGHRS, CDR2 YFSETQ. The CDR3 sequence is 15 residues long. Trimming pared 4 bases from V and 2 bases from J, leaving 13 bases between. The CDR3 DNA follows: TGCGCCAGCAGCCCCCCTACCCCTACCTACAATGAGCAGTTCTTC. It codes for CASSPPTPTYNEQFF.

CDR3 amino acids: CASSLAGQGAANEKLFF. The CDR3 DNA reads TGCGCCAGCAGCTTGGCCGGACAGGGGGCAGCTAATGAAAAACTGTTTTTT. The chain has TRBV5-1 and TRBJ1-4; 11 bases line up with TRBD1. CDR1 and CDR2 (germline): SGHRS, YFSETQ. The CDR3 length is 17 residues. Unmatched junction bases numbered 4, after V lost 0 bases and J lost 3 bases.

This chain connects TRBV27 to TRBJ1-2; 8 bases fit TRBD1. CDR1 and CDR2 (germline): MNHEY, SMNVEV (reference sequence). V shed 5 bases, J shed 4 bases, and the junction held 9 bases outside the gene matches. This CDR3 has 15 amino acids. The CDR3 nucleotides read TGTGCCAGCAGTAAGACCGGACAGGGTGGCTATGGCTACACCTTC. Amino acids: CASSKTGQGGYGYTF.

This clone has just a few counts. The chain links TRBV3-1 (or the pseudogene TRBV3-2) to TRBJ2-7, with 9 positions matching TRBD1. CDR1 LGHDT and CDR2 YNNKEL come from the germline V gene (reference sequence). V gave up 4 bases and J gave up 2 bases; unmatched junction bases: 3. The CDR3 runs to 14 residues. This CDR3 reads CASSPGQGPYEQYF. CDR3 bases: TGTGCCAGCAGCCCAGGACAGGGGCCCTACGAGCAGTACTTC.

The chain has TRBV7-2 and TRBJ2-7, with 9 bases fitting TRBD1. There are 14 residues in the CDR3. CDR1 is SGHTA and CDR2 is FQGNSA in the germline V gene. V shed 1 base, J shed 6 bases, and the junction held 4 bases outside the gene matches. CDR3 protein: CASSLGGQGTEQYF. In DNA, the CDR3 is TGTGCCAGCAGCTTAGGTGGACAGGGGACCGAGCAGTACTTC.

CDR3 DNA sequence: TGTGCCAGCAGGGCACAGGGGGCGACTGAAGCTTTCTTT. Translated: CASRAQGATEAFF. V and J are TRBV2 and TRBJ1-1; 9 bases agree with TRBD1. Unmatched junction bases numbered 4, after V lost 6 bases and J lost 5 bases. This CDR3 contains 13 residues. Germline CDR1 is SNHLY and CDR2 is FYNNEI.

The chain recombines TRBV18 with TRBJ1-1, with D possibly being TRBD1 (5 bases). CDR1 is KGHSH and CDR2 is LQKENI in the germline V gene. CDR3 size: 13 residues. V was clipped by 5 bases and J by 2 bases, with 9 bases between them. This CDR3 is CASSAGPNTEAFF. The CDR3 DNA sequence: TGTGCCAGCTCAGCGGGGCCCAACACTGAAGCTTTCTTT.

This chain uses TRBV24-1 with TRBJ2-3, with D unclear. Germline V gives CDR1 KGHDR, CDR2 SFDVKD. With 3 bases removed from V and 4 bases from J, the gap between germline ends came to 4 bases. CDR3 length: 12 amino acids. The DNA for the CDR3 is TGTGCCACCAGTGATCTCGCAGATACGCAGTATTTT. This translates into CATSDLADTQYF.

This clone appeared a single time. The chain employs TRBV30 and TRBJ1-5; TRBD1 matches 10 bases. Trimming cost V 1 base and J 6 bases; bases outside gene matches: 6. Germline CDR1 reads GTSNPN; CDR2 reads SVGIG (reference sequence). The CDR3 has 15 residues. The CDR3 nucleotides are TGTGCCTGGAGTGGGGACAGGGGTCGGGGTCAGCCCCAGCATTTT. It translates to CAWSGDRGRGQPQHF.

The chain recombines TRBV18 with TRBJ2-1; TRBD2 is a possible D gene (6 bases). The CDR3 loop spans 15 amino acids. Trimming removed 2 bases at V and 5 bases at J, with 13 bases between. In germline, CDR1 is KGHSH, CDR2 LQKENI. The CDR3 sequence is CASSPGGRVHNEQFF. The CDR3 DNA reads TGTGCCAGCTCACCAGGAGGGCGGGTCCACAATGAGCAGTTCTTC.

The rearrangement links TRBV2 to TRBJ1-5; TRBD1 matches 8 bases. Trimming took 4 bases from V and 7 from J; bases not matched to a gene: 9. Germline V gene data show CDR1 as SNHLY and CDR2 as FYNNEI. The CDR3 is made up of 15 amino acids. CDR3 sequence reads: CASSGTGFYGQPQHF. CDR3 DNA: TGTGCCAGCAGTGGGACAGGGTTCTATGGACAGCCCCAGCATTTT.

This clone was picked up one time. CDR3 in DNA: TGTGCCAGCAGCCCCGGGCCCAGGGCGACCCACCAGGCCCAGCATTTT. Translation gives CASSPGPRATHQAQHF. The V call is TRBV7-8, the J call TRBJ1-5, with D possibly being TRBD1 (5 bases). The germline CDR1 and CDR2 sequences are SGHVS and FQNEAQ. V was shortened by 5 bases and J by 11 bases, with 25 bases between the two germline ends. The CDR3 runs to 16 residues. Complete variable domain (other parts from reference TRBV7-8 and TRBJ1-5): GAGVSQSPRYKVAKRGQDVALRCDPISGHVSLFWYQQALGQGPEFLTYFQNEAQLDKSGLPSDRFFAERPEGSVSTLKIQRTQQEDSAVYLCASSPGPRATHQAQHFGDGTRLSIL.

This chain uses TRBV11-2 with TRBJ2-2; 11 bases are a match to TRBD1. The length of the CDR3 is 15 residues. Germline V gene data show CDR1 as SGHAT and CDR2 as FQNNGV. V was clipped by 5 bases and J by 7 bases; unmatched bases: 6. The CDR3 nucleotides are TGTGCCAGCAGCCTCCGGACAGGGGGCTTCGGGGAGCTGTTTTTT. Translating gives CASSLRTGGFGELFF.

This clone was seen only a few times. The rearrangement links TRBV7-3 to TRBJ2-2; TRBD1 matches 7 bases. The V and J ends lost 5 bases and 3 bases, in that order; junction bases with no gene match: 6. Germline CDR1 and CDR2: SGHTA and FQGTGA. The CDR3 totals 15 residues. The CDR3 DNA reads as TGTGCCAGCAGCCCTGGCCAGGGGGACACCGGGGAGCTGTTTTTT. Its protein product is CASSPGQGDTGELFF. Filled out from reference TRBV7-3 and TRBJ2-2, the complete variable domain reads GAGVSQTPSNKVTEKGKYVELRCDPISGHTALYWYRQSLGQGPEFLIYFQGTGAADDSGLPNDRFFAVRPEGSVSTLKIQRTERGDSAVYLCASSPGQGDTGELFFGEGSRLTVL.

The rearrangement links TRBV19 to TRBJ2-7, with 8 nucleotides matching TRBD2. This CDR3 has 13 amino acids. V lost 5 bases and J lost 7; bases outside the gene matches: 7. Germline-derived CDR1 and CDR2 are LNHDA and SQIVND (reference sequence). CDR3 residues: CASSPSGGREQYF. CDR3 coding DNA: TGTGCCAGTAGTCCCTCGGGGGGGAGGGAGCAGTACTTC.

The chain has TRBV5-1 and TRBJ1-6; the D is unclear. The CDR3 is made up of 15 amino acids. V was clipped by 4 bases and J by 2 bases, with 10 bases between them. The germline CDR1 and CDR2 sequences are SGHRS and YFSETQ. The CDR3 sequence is CASSEGSTYNSPLHF. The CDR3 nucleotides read TGCGCCAGCAGCGAGGGATCTACCTATAATTCACCCCTCCACTTT.

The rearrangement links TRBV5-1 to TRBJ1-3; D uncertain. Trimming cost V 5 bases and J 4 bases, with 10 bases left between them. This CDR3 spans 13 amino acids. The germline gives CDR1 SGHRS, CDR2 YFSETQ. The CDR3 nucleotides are TGCGCCAGCAGTACCGGGGAGGGAAACACCATATATTTT. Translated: CASSTGEGNTIYF.

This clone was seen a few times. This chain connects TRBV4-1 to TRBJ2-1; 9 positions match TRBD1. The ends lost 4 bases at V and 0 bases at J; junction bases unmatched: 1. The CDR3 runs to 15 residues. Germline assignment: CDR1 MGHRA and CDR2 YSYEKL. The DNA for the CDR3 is TGCGCCAGCAGCCCGACAGGGGGCTCCTACAATGAGCAGTTCTTC. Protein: CASSPTGGSYNEQFF.

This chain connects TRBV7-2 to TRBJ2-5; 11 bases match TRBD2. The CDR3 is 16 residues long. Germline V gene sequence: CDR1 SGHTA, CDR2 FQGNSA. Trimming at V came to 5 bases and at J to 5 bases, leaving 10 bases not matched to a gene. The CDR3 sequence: CASSALSGGVGETQYF. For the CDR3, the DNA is TGTGCCAGCAGCGCCCTTAGCGGGGGGGTCGGTGAGACCCAGTACTTC.

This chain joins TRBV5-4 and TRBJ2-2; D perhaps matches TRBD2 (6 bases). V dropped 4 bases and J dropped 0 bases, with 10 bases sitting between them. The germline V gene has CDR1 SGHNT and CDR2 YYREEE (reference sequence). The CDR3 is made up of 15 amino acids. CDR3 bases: TGTGCCAGCAGCCCGGGCGGGACGAACACCGGGGAGCTGTTTTTT. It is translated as CASSPGGTNTGELFF.

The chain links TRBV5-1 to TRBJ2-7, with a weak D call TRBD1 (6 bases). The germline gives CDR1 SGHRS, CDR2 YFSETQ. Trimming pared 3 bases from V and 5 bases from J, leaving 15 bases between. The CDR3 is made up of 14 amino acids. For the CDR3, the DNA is TGCGCCAGCAGCTCGGACAGTCTTCCCCACGAGCAGTACTTC. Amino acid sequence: CASSSDSLPHEQYF.